The present entry profiles one TCR beta chain with its context. What it recognizes is unknown. This CDR3 has 15 amino acids. Looked up from germline, CDR1 is MNHEY and CDR2 is SVGAGI. V gave up 5 bases and J gave up 4 bases, with 15 bases separating them. The sample comes from a study of OX40 agonist ivuxolimab in advanced cancers. Overall study findings and caveats: Partial responders treated at 0.1-3.0 mg/kg exhibited clonal expansion among the lowest measured.

Cycle 7 day 1, cycle 4 day 1, and baseline were the timepoints at which blood was sampled. Only in-frame clones appear in the TCRdb table, and some are missing; sequencing was by immunoSEQ multiplex PCR. The data show roughly 80,000 clones, around 84% seen once. The receptor was derived from an adult with an advanced solid tumor such as melanoma, head and neck, liver or kidney cancer. This sequence joins TRBV6-5 and TRBJ2-1; possible D gene TRBD1, 6 bases. This sample comprised CD4+ or CD8+ T cells sorted from blood, obtained in a trial of the OX40 agonist ivuxolimab. The CDR3 here is CASSPPGQIYNEQFF. CDR3 coding DNA: TGTGCCAGCAGTCCACCCGGACAGATTTACAATGAGCAGTTCTTC.